Following are 5 T cell receptor beta chains from one sample sequenced in a study of graft-versus-host responses after intestinal transplantation. Generated by immunoSEQ multiplex PCR, the TCRdb table keeps only in-frame clones and is missing some. The sample contains 43,000 or so clones, about 95% of which appear only once. Sequences were derived from PBMCs, sampled approximately 360 days after intestinal transplant. The source of these receptors is a human patient who received an intestinal transplant, so some T cells may come from the graft donor.

The chain carries TRBV7-2 and TRBJ2-3, with 10 bases lining up with TRBD2. CDR1 and CDR2 (germline): SGHTA, FQGNSA. The CDR3 covers 15 residues. The trim removed 2 bases at V and 3 bases at J, leaving 2 bases unmatched. CDR3 sequence reads: CASSLLAGETDTQYF. In DNA form, the CDR3 reads TGTGCCAGCAGCTTACTAGCGGGGGAAACAGATACGCAGTATTTT.

The CDR3 loop reads CASSYSGLADNEQFF. The CDR3, as DNA: TGTGCCAGCAGTTACTCAGGACTAGCGGACAATGAGCAGTTCTTC. This chain joins TRBV6-5 and TRBJ2-1; 10 nucleotides match TRBD2. The J segment lost 5 bases and the V segment lost 0 bases, leaving 1 base of the junction unmatched. CDR3 length equals 15 residues. The germline gives CDR1 MNHEY, CDR2 SVGAGI.

The chain joins TRBV6-1 to TRBJ1-6, with D perhaps TRBD1 (5 bases). Germline values: CDR1 MNHNS, CDR2 SASEGT. The V gene lost 3 bases and the J gene lost 2 bases, with 11 bases spanning the gap. The CDR3 runs to 16 residues. The CDR3 DNA sequence: TGTGCCAGCAGTGATGCAGGGAAGGCCTATAATTCACCCCTCCACTTT. It is translated as CASSDAGKAYNSPLHF.

The rearrangement links TRBV7-6 to TRBJ1-4, with 11 nucleotides matching TRBD1. Germline CDR1 is SGHVS and CDR2 is FNYEAQ. The CDR3 is 15 amino acids. Germline trimming cut 4 bases from V and 9 bases from J; bases unmatched to any gene: 7. The CDR3, as DNA: TGTGCCAGCAGCTCTTGGGACAGGGGGTCTAAAAAACTGTTTTTT. This translates into CASSSWDRGSKKLFF.

This chain connects TRBV15 to TRBJ2-5, with D maybe TRBD1 (5 bases). CDR3 length: 16 amino acids. Per the germline V gene, CDR1 is LNHNV and CDR2 is YYDKDF (reference sequence). V shed 0 bases and J shed 0 bases, with 11 bases lying between them. CDR3 amino acids: CATSRDRVPYQETQYF. The CDR3 bases are TGTGCCACCAGCAGAGACAGGGTACCGTACCAAGAGACCCAGTACTTC. Combining the CDR3 with reference TRBV15 and TRBJ2-5 gives the whole variable domain DAMVIQNPRYQVTQFGKPVTLSCSQTLNHNVMYWYQQKSSQAPKLLFHYYDKDFNNEADTPDNFQSRRPNTSFCFLDIRSPGLGDTAMYLCATSRDRVPYQETQYFGPGTRLLVL.